These 2 T cell receptor beta chains were sequenced from one sample in a study of cytomegalovirus exposure and HLA in healthy donors. The PCR was carried out with 60 Vbeta primers and 13 Jbeta primers. Data came from immunoSEQ multiplex PCR; TCRdb stores just in-frame clones and leaves some out. The sample yields approximately 190,000 clones, just under 70% seen once. Material: PBMCs. The source of these receptors is a man between 40 and 49 years old in good health and CMV-seropositive.

Concerning this clone itself: At one end the junction does not follow the germline gene, possibly because of a read error. The rearrangement joins TRBV7-2 to TRBJ2-7; D may be TRBD1 (6 bases). The CDR3 is 13 amino acids. Germline V CDR1 and CDR2: SGHTA, FQGNSA. CDR3 in amino acids: CASSTNRESAIGF. CDR3 sequence (DNA): TGTGCCAGCAGCACCAACAGGGAATCAGCGATAGGCTTC.

J is TRBJ2-6 and V is TRBV10-3, with 8 bases aligning to TRBD1. Trimming cost V 4 bases and J 0 bases; bases outside gene matches: 5. Per germline, CDR1 ENHRY and CDR2 SYGVKD. CDR3 length: 17 residues. In nucleotides, the CDR3 is TGTGCCATCAGTGGACAGGGGACGAACTCTGGGGCCAACGTCCTGACTTTC. This encodes CAISGQGTNSGANVLTF.